The clone carrying this T cell receptor beta chain was picked up a small number of times. This specimen belongs to a study of OX40 agonist ivuxolimab in advanced cancers. Generated by immunoSEQ multiplex PCR, the TCRdb table keeps only in-frame clones and is missing some. The sample records around 80,000 clones, approximately 85% being singletons. Between the trimmed V and J ends, which lost 2 bases and 3 bases, there was a span of 11 bases. CDR1 and CDR2 from the germline V gene are SEHNR and FQNEAQ (reference sequence). There are 14 residues in the CDR3. The receptor's source is an adult with an advanced solid tumor such as melanoma, head and neck, liver or kidney cancer. This specimen consisted of CD4+ or CD8+ T cells sorted from blood, obtained in a trial of the OX40 agonist ivuxolimab. This chain uses TRBV7-9 with TRBJ2-7, with D perhaps assigned TRBD1 or TRBD2 (5 bases each). CDR3 nucleotides: TGTGCCAGCAGCTTACCCGGGACCTTCTACGAGCAGTACTTC. Translated: CASSLPGTFYEQYF.